This is a list of T cell receptor beta chains from one sample in a study of cytomegalovirus exposure and HLA in healthy donors. Here immunoSEQ multiplex PCR was the method, and the copy in TCRdb shows in-frame clones only, minus some. The top ten hold 1.3% to 1.5% of the sample, which has about 150,000 clones, roughly four fifths seen once. Sequenced material: PBMCs. These receptors came from a man younger than 35 in good health and CMV-seronegative. Each CDR3 is given with its conserved first and last residue.

v_call | cdr3_length | cdr3_aa
TRBV5-4 | 15 | CASSLAGGPWYEQYF
TRBV5-1 | 11 | CASSLYNEQFF
TRBV5-3 | 17 | CARSLGSRLGGMNEQYF
TRBV9 | 17 | CASSVGSRHPMNTEAFF
TRBV29-1 | 15 | CSVLSRTSGVNIQYF
TRBV18 | 14 | CASSLGTGNYGYTF
TRBV19 | 13 | CASSAGTDYGYTF
TRBV15 | 16 | CATSRVGTGRYNEQFF
TRBV5-1 | 15 | CASSLVASGNDEQFF
TRBV6-1 | 15 | CASSLRLAGGREQYF
TRBV5-5 | 14 | CASSSQGANQPQHF
TRBV10-2 | 16 | CASSESSRGTSHEQFF
TRBV28 | 15 | CASTSAGEGYYGYTF
TRBV20-1 | 11 | CSAGPVKTQYF
TRBV6-1 | 15 | CASSETSGDYNEQFF
TRBV29-1 | 14 | CSASPGLLTDTQYF
TRBV5-4 | 14 | CAAGGREITDTQYF
TRBV11-2 | 13 | CASSLENPSPLHF
TRBV7-9 | 12 | CSSRLIEGLYTF